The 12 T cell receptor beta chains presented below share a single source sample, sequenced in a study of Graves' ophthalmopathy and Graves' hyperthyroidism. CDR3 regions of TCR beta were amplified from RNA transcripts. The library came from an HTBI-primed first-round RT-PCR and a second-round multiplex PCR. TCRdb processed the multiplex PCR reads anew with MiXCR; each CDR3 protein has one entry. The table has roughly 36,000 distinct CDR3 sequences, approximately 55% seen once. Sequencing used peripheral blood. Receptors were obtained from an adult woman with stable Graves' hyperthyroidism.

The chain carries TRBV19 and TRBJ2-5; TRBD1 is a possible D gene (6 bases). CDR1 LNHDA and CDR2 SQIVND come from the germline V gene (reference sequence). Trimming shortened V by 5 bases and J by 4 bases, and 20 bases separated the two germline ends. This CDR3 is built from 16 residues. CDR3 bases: TGTGCCAGTAGTGAGCCCCGGACAGCGAAACGAGAGACCCAGTACTTC. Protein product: CASSEPRTAKRETQYF.

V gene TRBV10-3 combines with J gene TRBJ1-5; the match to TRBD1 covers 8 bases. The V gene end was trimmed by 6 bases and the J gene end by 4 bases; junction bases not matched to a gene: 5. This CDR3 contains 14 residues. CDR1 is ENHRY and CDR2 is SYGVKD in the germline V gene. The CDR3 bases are TGTGCCATCAGAACAGGGGGGGATAATCAGCCCCAGCATTTT. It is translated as CAIRTGGDNQPQHF.

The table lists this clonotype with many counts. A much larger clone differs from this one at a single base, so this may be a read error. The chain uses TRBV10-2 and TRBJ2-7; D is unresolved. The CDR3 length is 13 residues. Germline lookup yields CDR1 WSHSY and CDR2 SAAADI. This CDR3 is CTTRGQSSYEQYF. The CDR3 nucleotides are TGCACCACCAGAGGCCAAAGCTCCTACGAGCAGTACTTC.

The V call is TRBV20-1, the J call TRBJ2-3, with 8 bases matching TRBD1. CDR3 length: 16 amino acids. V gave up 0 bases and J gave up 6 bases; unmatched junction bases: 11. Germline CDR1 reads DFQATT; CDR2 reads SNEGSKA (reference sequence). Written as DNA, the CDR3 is TGCAGTGCTAGAGATCCCGGGACAGGAGGGAGTGATACGCAGTATTTT. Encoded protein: CSARDPGTGGSDTQYF.

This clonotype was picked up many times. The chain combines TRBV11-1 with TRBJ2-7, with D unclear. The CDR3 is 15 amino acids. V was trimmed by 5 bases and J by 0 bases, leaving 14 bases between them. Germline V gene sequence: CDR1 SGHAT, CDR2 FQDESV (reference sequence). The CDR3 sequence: CASSPPVADSYEQYF. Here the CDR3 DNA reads TGTGCCAGCAGCCCCCCCGTGGCGGACTCCTACGAGCAGTACTTC.

In DNA form, the CDR3 reads TGCAGCGGACAGGGGGATGGAAACACCATATATTTT. This codes for CSGQGDGNTIYF. The chain links TRBV29-1 to TRBJ1-3, with 9 bases that match TRBD1. The V segment lost 7 bases and the J segment 3 bases; nucleotides outside the gene matches: 1. The CDR3 contains 12 residues. Germline CDR1 and CDR2: SQVTM and ANQGSEA.

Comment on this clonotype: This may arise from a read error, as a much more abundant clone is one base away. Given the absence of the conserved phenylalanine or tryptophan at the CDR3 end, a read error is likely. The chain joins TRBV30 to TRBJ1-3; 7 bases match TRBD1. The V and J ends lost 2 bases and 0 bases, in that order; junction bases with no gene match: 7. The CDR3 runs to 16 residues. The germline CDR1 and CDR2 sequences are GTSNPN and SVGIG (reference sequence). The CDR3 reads CAWSTPGGISGNTIYS. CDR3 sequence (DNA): TGTGCCTGGAGTACCCCAGGGGGAATCTCTGGAAACACCATATATTCT.

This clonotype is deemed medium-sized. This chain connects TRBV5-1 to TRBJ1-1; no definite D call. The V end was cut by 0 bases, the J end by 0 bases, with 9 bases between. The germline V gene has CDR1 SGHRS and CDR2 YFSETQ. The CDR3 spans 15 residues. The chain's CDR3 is CASSLGHGMNTEAFF. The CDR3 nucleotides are TGCGCCAGCAGCTTGGGACACGGAATGAACACTGAAGCTTTCTTT.

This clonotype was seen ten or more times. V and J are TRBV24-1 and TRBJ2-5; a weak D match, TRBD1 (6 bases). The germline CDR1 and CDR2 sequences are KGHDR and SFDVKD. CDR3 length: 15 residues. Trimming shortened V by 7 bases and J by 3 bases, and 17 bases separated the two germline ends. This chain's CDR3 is CATSTGTNMEETQYF. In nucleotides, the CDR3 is TGTGCCACCAGCACCGGGACAAATATGGAAGAGACCCAGTACTTC.

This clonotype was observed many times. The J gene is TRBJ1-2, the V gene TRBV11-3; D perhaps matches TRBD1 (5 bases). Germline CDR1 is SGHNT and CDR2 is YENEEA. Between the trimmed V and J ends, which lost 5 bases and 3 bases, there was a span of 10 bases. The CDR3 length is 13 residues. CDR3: CASSPRDDYGYTF. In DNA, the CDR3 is TGTGCCAGCAGCCCCAGGGACGACTATGGCTACACCTTC.

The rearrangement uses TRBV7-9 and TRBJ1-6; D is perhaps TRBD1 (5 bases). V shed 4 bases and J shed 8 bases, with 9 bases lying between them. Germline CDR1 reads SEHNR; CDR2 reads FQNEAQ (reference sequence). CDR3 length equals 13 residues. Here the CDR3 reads CASSSAGDSPLHF. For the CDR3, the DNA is TGTGCCAGCAGCTCCGCGGGGGATTCACCCCTCCACTTT.

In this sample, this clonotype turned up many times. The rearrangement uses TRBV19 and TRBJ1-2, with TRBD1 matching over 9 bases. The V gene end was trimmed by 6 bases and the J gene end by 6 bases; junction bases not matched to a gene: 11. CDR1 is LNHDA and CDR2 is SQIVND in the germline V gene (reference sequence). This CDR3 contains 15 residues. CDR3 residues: CASRVRDRDNHGYTF. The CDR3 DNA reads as TGTGCCAGTAGGGTCCGGGACAGGGATAATCATGGCTACACCTTC.